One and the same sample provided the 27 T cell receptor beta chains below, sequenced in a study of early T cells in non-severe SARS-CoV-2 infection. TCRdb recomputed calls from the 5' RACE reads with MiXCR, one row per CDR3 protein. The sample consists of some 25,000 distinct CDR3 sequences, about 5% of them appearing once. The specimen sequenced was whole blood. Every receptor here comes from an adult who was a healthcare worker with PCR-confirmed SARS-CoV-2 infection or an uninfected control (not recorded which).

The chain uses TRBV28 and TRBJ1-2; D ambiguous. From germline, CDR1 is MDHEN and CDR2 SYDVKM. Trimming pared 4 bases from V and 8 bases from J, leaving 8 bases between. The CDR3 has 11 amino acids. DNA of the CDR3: TGTGCCAGCAGTTACAGATACGGCTACACCTTC. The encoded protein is CASSYRYGYTF.

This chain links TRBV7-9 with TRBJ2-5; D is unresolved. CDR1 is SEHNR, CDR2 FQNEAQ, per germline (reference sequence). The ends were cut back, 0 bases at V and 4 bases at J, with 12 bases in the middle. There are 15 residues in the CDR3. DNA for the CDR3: TGTGCCAGCAGCTTAGCGAGTCGGAAAATAGAGACCCAGTACTTC. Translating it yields CASSLASRKIETQYF.

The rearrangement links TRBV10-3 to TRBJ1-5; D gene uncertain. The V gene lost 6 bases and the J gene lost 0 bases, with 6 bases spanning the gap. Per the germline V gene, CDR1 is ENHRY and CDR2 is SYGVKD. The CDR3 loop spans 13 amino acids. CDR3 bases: TGTGCCATCAGACAGAATAGCAATCAGCCCCAGCATTTT. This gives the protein CAIRQNSNQPQHF.

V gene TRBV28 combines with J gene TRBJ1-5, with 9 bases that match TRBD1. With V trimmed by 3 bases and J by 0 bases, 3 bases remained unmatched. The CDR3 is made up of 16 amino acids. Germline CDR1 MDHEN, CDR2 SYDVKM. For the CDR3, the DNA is TGTGCCAGCAGTTTTTGGACAGGGGATAGCAATCAGCCCCAGCATTTT. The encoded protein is CASSFWTGDSNQPQHF.

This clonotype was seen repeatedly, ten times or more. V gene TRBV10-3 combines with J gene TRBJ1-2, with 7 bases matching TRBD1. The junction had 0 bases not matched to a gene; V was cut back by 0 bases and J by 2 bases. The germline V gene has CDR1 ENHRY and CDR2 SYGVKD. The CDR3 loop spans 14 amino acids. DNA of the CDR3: TGTGCCATCAGTGAGTCGGGACAGAACTATGGCTACACCTTC. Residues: CAISESGQNYGYTF.

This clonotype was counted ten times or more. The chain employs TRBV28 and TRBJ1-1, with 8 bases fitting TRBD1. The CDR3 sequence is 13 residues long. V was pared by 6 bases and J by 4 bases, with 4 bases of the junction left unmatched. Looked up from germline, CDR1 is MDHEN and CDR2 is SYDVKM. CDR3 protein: CASSLQGVTEAFF. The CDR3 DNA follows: TGTGCCAGCAGCTTACAGGGGGTCACTGAAGCTTTCTTT.

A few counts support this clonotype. CDR3 amino acids: CASSLWASGDNEQFF. CDR3 DNA: TGTGCCAGCAGCTTATGGGCTAGCGGGGACAATGAGCAGTTCTTC. The rearrangement joins TRBV7-9 to TRBJ2-1; 9 bases map to TRBD2. Germline loops: CDR1 SEHNR, CDR2 FQNEAQ (reference sequence). This CDR3 region has 15 residues. The V segment lost 2 bases and the J segment 5 bases; nucleotides outside the gene matches: 4.

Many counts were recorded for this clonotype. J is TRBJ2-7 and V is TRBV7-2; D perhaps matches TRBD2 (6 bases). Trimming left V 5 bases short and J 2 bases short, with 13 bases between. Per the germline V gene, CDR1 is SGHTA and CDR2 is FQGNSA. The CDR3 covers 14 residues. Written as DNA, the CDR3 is TGTGCCAGCAGCGCGGCCCAGCGGGCCTACGAGCAGTACTTC. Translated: CASSAAQRAYEQYF.

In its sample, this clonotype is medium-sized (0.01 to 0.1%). In nucleotides, the CDR3 is TGTGCCAGCAGTTCTTTCGGTAGGGGTAACGAGCAGTACTTC. This gives the protein CASSSFGRGNEQYF. V is TRBV28 and J is TRBJ2-7; weak D call: TRBD1 (5 bases). Looked up from germline, CDR1 is MDHEN and CDR2 is SYDVKM. V was trimmed by 4 bases and J by 5 bases, leaving 15 bases between them. The CDR3 runs 14 residues.

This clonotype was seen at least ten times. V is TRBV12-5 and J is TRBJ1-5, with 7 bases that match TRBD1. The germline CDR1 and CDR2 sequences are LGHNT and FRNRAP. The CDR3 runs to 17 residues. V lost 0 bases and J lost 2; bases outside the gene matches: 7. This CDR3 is CASGLVLGGERNQPQHF. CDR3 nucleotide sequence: TGTGCTAGTGGTTTGGTACTAGGGGGCGAGCGCAATCAGCCCCAGCATTTT.

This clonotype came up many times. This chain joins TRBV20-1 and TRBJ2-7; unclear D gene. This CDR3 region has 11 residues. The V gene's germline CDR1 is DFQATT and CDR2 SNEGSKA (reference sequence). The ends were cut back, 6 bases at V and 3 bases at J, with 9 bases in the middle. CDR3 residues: CSAPALYEQYF. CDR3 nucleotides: TGCAGTGCCCCAGCCCTCTACGAGCAGTACTTC.

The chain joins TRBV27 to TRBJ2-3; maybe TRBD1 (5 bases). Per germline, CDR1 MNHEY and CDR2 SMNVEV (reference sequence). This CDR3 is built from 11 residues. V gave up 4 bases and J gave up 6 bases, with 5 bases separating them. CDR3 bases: TGTGCCAGCAGTTCAGGGGATACGCAGTATTTT. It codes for CASSSGDTQYF.

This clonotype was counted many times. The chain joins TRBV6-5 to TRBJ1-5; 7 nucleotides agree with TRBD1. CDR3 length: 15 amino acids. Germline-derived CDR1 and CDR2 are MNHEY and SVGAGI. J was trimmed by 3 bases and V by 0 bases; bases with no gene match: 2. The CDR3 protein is CASSYSTGPNQPQHF. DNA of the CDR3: TGTGCCAGCAGTTACTCGACAGGGCCCAATCAGCCCCAGCATTTT.

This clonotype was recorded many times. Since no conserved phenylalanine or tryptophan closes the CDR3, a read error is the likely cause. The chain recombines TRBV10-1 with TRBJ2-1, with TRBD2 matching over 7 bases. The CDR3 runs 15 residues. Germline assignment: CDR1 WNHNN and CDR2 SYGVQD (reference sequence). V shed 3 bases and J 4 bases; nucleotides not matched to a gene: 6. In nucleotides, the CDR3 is TGCGCCAGCAGTGACCCTGGGACTATGTACAATGAGCAGTTCCTC. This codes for CASSDPGTMYNEQFL.

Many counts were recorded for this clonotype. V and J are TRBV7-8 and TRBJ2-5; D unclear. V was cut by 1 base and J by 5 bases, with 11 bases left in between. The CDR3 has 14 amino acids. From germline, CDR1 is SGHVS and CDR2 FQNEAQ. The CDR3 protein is CASSLVNGVETQYF. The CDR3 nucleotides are TGTGCCAGCAGCTTAGTAAACGGTGTGGAGACCCAGTACTTC.

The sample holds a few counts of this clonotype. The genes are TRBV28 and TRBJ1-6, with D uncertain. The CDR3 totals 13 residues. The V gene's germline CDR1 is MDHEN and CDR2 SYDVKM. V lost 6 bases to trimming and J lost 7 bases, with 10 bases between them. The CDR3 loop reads CASRAGWNSPLHF. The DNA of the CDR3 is TGTGCCAGCAGAGCCGGGTGGAATTCACCCCTCCACTTT.

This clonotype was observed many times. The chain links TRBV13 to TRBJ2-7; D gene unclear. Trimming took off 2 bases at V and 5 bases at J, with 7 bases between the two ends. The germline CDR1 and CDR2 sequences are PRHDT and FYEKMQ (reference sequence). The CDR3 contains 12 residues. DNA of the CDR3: TGTGCCAGCAGCTTATTCCCCGACGAGCAGTACTTC. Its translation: CASSLFPDEQYF.

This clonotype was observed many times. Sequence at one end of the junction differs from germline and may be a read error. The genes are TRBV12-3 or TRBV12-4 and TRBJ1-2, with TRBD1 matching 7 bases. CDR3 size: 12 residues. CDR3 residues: CASSLGLDRAGF. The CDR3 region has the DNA TGTGCCAGCAGCTTAGGGCTCGACAGGGCCGGCTTC.

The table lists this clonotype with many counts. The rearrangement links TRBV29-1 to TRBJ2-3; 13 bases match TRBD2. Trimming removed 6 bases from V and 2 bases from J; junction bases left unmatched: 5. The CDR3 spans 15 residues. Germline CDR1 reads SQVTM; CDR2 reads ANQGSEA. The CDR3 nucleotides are TGCAGCGTAGTAGGACTAGCGGGAGACACAGATACGCAGTATTTT. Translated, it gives CSVVGLAGDTDTQYF.

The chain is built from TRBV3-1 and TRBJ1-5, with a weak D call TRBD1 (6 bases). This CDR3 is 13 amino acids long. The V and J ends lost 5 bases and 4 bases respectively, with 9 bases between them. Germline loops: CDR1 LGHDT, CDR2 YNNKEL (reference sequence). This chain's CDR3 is CASSEGGNQPQHF. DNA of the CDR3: TGTGCCAGCAGCGAAGGGGGGAATCAGCCCCAGCATTTT.

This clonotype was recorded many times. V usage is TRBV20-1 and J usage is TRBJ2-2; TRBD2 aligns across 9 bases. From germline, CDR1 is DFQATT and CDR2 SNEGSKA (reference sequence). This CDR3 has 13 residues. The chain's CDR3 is CSSGGPNTGELFF. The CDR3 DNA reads TGCAGCAGCGGGGGGCCGAACACCGGGGAGCTGTTTTTT.

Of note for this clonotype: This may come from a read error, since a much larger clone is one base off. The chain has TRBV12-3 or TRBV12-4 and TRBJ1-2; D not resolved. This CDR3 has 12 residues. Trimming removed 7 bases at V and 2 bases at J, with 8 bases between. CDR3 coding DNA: TGTGCCAGCACCGACTTGAACTATGGCTACACCTTC. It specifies CASTDLNYGYTF.

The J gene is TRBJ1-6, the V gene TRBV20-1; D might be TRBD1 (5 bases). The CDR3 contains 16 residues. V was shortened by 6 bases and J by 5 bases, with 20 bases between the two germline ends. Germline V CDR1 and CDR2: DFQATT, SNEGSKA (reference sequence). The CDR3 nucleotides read TGCAGTGCCGCCCTCCCGGGCCAGGGCGATAATTCACCCCTCCACTTT. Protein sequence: CSAALPGQGDNSPLHF.

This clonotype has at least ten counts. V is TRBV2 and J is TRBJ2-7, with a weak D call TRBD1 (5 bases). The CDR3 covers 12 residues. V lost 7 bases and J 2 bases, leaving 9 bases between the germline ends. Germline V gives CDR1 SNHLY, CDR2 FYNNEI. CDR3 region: CASTGLAYEQYF. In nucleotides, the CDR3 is TGTGCCAGCACAGGGTTAGCCTACGAGCAGTACTTC. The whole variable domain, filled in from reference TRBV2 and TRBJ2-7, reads EPEVTQTPSHQVTQMGQEVILRCVPISNHLYFYWYRQILGQKVEFLVSFYNNEISEKSEIFDDQFSVERPDGSNFTLKIRSTKLEDSAMYFCASTGLAYEQYFGPGTRLTVT.

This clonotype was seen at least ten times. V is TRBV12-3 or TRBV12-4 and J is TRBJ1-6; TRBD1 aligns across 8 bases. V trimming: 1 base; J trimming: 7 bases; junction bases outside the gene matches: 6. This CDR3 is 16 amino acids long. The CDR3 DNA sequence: TGTGCCAGCAGTTTAGGGACAGGGACGCTCAATTCACCCCTCCACTTT. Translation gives CASSLGTGTLNSPLHF.

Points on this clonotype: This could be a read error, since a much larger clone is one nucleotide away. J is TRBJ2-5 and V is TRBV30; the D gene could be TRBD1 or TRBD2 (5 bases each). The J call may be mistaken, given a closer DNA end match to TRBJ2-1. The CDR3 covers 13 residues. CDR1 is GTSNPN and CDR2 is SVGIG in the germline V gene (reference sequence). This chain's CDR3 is CAWSVGTQETQFF. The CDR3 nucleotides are TGTGCCTGGAGTGTAGGGACCCAAGAGACCCAGTTCTTC.

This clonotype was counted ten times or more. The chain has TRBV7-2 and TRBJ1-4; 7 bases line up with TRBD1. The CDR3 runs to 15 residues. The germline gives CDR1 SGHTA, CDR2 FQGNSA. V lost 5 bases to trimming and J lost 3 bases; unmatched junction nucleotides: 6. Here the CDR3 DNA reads TGTGCCAGCAGCCCACAGGGACAGTCTAATGAAAAACTGTTTTTT. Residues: CASSPQGQSNEKLFF.